The present entry profiles one T cell receptor (beta chain) with its context. Its specific antigen is unknown. A clone one base away is much larger, so this may be a read error. In the paper's terms, the time point label means: patch test 3, about 24 weeks after DPC sensitization. What this sample's treatment or condition label stands for: therapeutic diphenylcyclopropenone sensitization with weekly scalp DPC. Blood at each patch-test visit was drawn before the patch test was applied. Eligible patients were aged 18 to 70, diagnosed with alopecia, deemed suitable for DPC therapy, and excluded if pregnant. Total RNA was extracted from unfractionated whole blood collected in Tempus Blood RNA tubes. The data derive from a study of human T cells and chemical hapten exposure (dated by TCRdb to the early 2020s). For the wider study: For sensitization, 2% DPC in acetone was applied to a 2 cm by 2 cm area of upper inner arm skin. Blood for TCR sequencing was provided by twenty-nine alopecia patients at one to four time points (pre-sensitization, 2, 6 and 24 weeks). Patch tests used Finn chambers with 0.01% DPC on the upper back, scored after 6 days by International Contact Dermatitis Research Group standards. The mostly female patient cohort included alopecia areata with under or over 50% scalp involvement, alopecia totalis and alopecia universalis. Libraries were pooled for sequencing, and per-sample TCR yields varied mainly because of small differences in library volumes within the pool. Throughout the study period of 20 to 30 weeks, patients also received therapeutic DPC doses to the scalp every week. Peripheral blood TCR repertoire changes were tracked in vivo in alopecia patients during primary and secondary sensitization to the hapten diphenylcyclopropenone (DPC). Blood samples were taken from patients before sensitization (week 0) and then at 2, 6 and about 24 weeks after DPC sensitization. What the authors observed across the whole study: Patch test score correlated positively with the number of PT1 expanded TCRs, reaching significance at thresholds 8, 16 and 32 but not at 4. Because every patient had alopecia, a presumed autoimmune disease, the patients' immune response might differ from that of healthy individuals. No change with DPC sensitization was found in the number of TCRs above 1 in 1000 frequency, and no evidence of global repertoire structure alterations was found. After repeated subsampling, changes were observed in the strength of the expansion versus patch-test correlation and in the threshold at which the correlation became significant. Significantly more large CDR3 similarity clusters were formed by expanded TCRs than by pre-sensitization or healthy control sets, consistent with antigen-driven responses.

Inclusive of the bounding cysteine and phenylalanine, the CDR3 is 15 residues long. Kept here is only the CDR3 DNA, which spans 45 bases and is read in frame from base 1. The library was built by means of RACE. The reads were generated on a NextSeq 500. During library preparation, unique molecular identifiers were attached to individual cDNA molecules so that TCRs could be counted in a quantitative, reproducible way. From each blood RNA sample, both TCR alpha and TCR beta chains were sequenced. For the original study's pipeline: A median of roughly 100,000 TCRs per sample was observed, with a range of about 20,000 to 700,000. V, J and CDR3 annotation of the TCR reads was performed with the Decombinator software suite. Every sample was subsampled to the same number of TCRs (28,000) for the PS versus PT1 abundance plots. TCRs were defined as expanded if absent before sensitization and observed at least eight times at the 2-week time point. In-frame beta chains were kept once TCRdb had trimmed the public reads at Q25 with fastp and called clones with MiXCR. All rows with the same CDR3 protein become a single entry with the most common DNA and genes. These V and J calls derive from TCRdb rather than the authors' analysis. The sample contains over 70,000 distinct CDR3 sequences, 11% of them found a single time. The ten largest clonotypes hold about 1% of the sample.

The receptor's source is a young woman with alopecia areata. Some clones in this sample may be carry-over from other donors' samples. The sample here was whole blood, taken in connection with sensitization to the hapten diphenylcyclopropenone (DPC). The chain was built from TRBV12-3 or TRBV12-4 and TRBJ1-4, and possibly TRBD1, on 6 matching bases. The base sequence is TGTCCCAGCATCTTTCTGGGACACCGAAATGAAAAACTGTTTTTT. Translated, it reads CPSIFLGHRNEKLFF.